These 32 T cell receptor beta chains originate from one sample sequenced in a study of shared clonotypes between healthy human individuals. Using immunoSEQ multiplex PCR, the repertoire was profiled, and TCRdb retains in-frame clones only, with some absent. This table holds 2 million to 3 million clones, roughly 93% found once. Sequencing input: naive CD4+ T cells from PBMCs. As for subset: CD45RA+ positively selected. The receptors stem from a man aged 18 to 30 in good health. Some clones in this sample may be carry-over from other donors' samples.

This chain connects TRBV10-3 to TRBJ2-5, with 9 bases aligning to TRBD1. Per the germline V gene, CDR1 is ENHRY and CDR2 is SYGVKD. V dropped 2 bases and J dropped 2; count of bases not matched to a gene: 9. The CDR3 runs to 17 residues. Here the CDR3 reads CAISEAPQGTGQETQYF. The CDR3 DNA follows: TGTGCCATCAGTGAGGCCCCCCAGGGGACAGGGCAAGAGACCCAGTACTTC.

The CDR3: CAWGRGFGDNQPQHF. The CDR3 DNA follows: TGTGCCTGGGGCCGTGGGTTCGGAGACAATCAGCCCCAGCATTTT. The rearrangement uses TRBV30 and TRBJ1-5, with D unresolved. CDR3 length: 15 amino acids. The germline V gene encodes CDR1 GTSNPN and CDR2 SVGIG (reference sequence). Trimming pared 5 bases from V and 3 bases from J, leaving 17 bases between.

This chain joins TRBV12-2 and TRBJ2-1; the table's D gene call, TRBD1, was not cross checked with the DNA. TRBV12-2 is marked as a pseudogene. The CDR3 is 17 residues long. CDR3 nucleotides: TGTGCAAGTCGCTTCCTCTTGGGGGACAGACGATACAATGAGCAGTTCTTC. Its translation is CASRFLLGDRRYNEQFF.

The chain recombines TRBV7-2 with TRBJ2-5; 10 nucleotides line up with TRBD2. The V gene end was trimmed by 1 base and the J gene end by 4 bases; junction bases not matched to a gene: 3. The CDR3 runs to 15 residues. The V gene's germline CDR1 is SGHTA and CDR2 FQGNSA. The CDR3 region is CASSLGASGRETQYF. The CDR3, as DNA: TGTGCCAGCAGCTTAGGGGCTAGCGGGAGAGAGACCCAGTACTTC.

The rearrangement links TRBV2 to TRBJ2-3; D is tentatively TRBD1 or TRBD2 (6 bases each). This CDR3 is built from 13 residues. Per the germline V gene, CDR1 is SNHLY and CDR2 is FYNNEI. V was pared by 6 bases and J by 5 bases, with 12 bases between. The CDR3 DNA is TGTGCCAGCAGCTGGGGGGCGCAAGATACGCAGTATTTT. Its translation is CASSWGAQDTQYF.

The chain couples TRBV28 to TRBJ2-4, with D possibly being TRBD2 (5 bases). The CDR3 has 14 amino acids. The V end was cut by 2 bases, the J end by 3 bases, with 8 bases between. Germline V gene data show CDR1 as MDHEN and CDR2 as SYDVKM. CDR3 loop: CASSLVGVKNIQYF. DNA of the CDR3: TGTGCCAGCAGTTTAGTGGGAGTCAAAAACATTCAGTACTTC.

Remarks on this clone: This sample also contains other DNA sequences that code for the same CDR3. V gene TRBV7-2 combines with J gene TRBJ1-2; D not certain. From germline, CDR1 is SGHTA and CDR2 FQGNSA. Trimming took off 1 base at V and 2 bases at J, with 8 bases between the two ends. The CDR3 sequence is 14 residues long. CDR3 protein: CASSLDPSNYGYTF. The DNA of the CDR3 is TGTGCCAGCAGCTTAGATCCATCGAACTATGGCTACACCTTC.

This chain links TRBV10-3 with TRBJ2-7; D tentatively fits TRBD1 or TRBD2 (6 bases each). The germline V gene has CDR1 ENHRY and CDR2 SYGVKD. The CDR3 is 15 residues long. Deletions cut 3 bases from V and 2 bases from J, with 14 bases between. CDR3 region: CAISESRGQAYEQYF. CDR3 in DNA: TGTGCCATCAGTGAATCCCGGGGGCAGGCCTACGAGCAGTACTTC.

The chain joins TRBV28 to TRBJ2-1; 11 bases agree with TRBD2. Germline V CDR1 and CDR2: MDHEN, SYDVKM. Unmatched junction bases numbered 8, after V lost 7 bases and J lost 6 bases. The CDR3 loop spans 15 amino acids. CDR3 sequence (DNA): TGTGCCAGCACCCTCCAACTAGCGGGAGTCAATGAGCAGTTCTTC. As protein: CASTLQLAGVNEQFF.

The V gene is TRBV7-9, the J gene TRBJ2-2; no definite D call. Germline V gives CDR1 SEHNR, CDR2 FQNEAQ (reference sequence). Trimming took off 10 bases at V and 0 bases at J, with 12 bases between the two ends. The CDR3 extends over 14 amino acids. This CDR3 is CANEDRSNTGELFF. For the CDR3, the DNA is TGTGCCAACGAGGACCGTTCGAACACCGGGGAGCTGTTTTTT.

To note about this clone: In the same sample, other DNA sequences code for this CDR3. The rearrangement joins TRBV9 to TRBJ2-1, with D perhaps given as TRBD1 or TRBD2 (5 bases each). The germline V and J ends were trimmed by 0 bases and 0 bases, with 10 bases remaining between them. This CDR3 spans 16 amino acids. Germline assignment: CDR1 SGDLS and CDR2 YYNGEE. Here the CDR3 reads CASSVGGRGSYNEQFF. The CDR3 bases are TGTGCCAGCAGCGTAGGGGGGAGAGGCTCCTACAATGAGCAGTTCTTC. The full variable domain, with the rest looked up from reference TRBV9 and TRBJ2-1, is DSGVTQTPKHLITATGQRVTLRCSPRSGDLSVYWYQQSLDQGLQFLIQYYNGEERAKGNILERFSAQQFPDLHSELNLSSLELGDSALYFCASSVGGRGSYNEQFFGPGTRLTVL.

V is TRBV7-9 and J is TRBJ1-1; D call uncertain. Germline values: CDR1 SEHNR, CDR2 FQNEAQ (reference sequence). CDR3 length: 14 amino acids. V shed 5 bases and J shed 0 bases, with 10 bases lying between them. The CDR3 DNA reads TGTGCCAGCAGCCAAACATCCATGAACACTGAAGCTTTCTTT. It translates to CASSQTSMNTEAFF.

This chain links TRBV4-1 with TRBJ2-7; D gene uncertain. The germline V and J ends were trimmed by 0 bases and 3 bases, with 21 bases remaining between them. Germline CDR1 is MGHRA and CDR2 is YSYEKL. There are 18 residues in the CDR3. As DNA, the CDR3 is TGCGCCAGCAGCCAAGAAGGGCTTACCCTACCTTCTTACTACGAGCAGTACTTC. Its protein product is CASSQEGLTLPSYYEQYF.

The chain combines TRBV12-5 with TRBJ2-2; D not resolved. Looked up from germline, CDR1 is LGHNT and CDR2 is FRNRAP. V was cut by 6 bases and J by 6 bases, with 14 bases left in between. The CDR3 totals 14 residues. The CDR3 nucleotides read TGTGCTAGTGGGTCGGAAGGTGTCTCCGGGGAGCTGTTTTTT. Translating gives CASGSEGVSGELFF.

The chain links TRBV11-2 to TRBJ2-7; the match to TRBD1 covers 9 bases. Germline V gene lookup returns CDR1 SGHAT and CDR2 FQNNGV. J gave up 6 bases and V 0 bases, and 6 bases lay outside the gene matches. This CDR3 region has 15 residues. The CDR3 loop reads CASSLEGTGLSEQYF. The CDR3 bases are TGTGCCAGCAGCTTAGAAGGGACAGGGCTCTCCGAGCAGTACTTC.

The chain joins TRBV11-1 to TRBJ1-2; weak D call: TRBD1 (6 bases). V gave up 4 bases and J gave up 8 bases, with 14 bases separating them. This CDR3 comprises 13 residues. The germline CDR1 and CDR2 sequences are SGHAT and FQDESV (reference sequence). CDR3 sequence reads: CASSSQGMRGYTF. For the CDR3, the DNA is TGTGCCAGCAGCTCCCAGGGGATGAGAGGCTACACCTTC.

The rearrangement links TRBV4-1 to TRBJ2-5; D is uncertain. V was shortened by 1 base and J by 1 base, with 7 bases between the two germline ends. The germline CDR1 and CDR2 sequences are MGHRA and YSYEKL. The CDR3 loop spans 14 amino acids. As DNA, the CDR3 is TGCGCCAGCAGCCAAGGACCGGTCCAAGAGACCCAGTACTTC. It specifies CASSQGPVQETQYF.

With regard to this clone: This sample also contains other DNA sequences that code for the same CDR3. The rearrangement links TRBV2 to TRBJ2-7; a possible D gene is TRBD2 (5 bases). Between the trimmed V and J ends, which lost 7 bases and 0 bases, there was a span of 7 bases. The CDR3 extends over 12 amino acids. Looked up from germline, CDR1 is SNHLY and CDR2 is FYNNEI. The CDR3 DNA reads TGTGCCAGCACGAGGGACTCCTACGAGCAGTACTTC. Protein: CASTRDSYEQYF.

The chain couples TRBV5-6 to TRBJ2-3, with no clear D. CDR3 length: 13 residues. CDR1 is SGHDT, CDR2 YYEEEE, per germline. Between the trimmed V and J ends, which lost 4 bases and 7 bases, there was a span of 13 bases. The CDR3: CASSEQALYTQYF. For the CDR3, the DNA is TGTGCCAGCAGCGAACAAGCCCTGTATACGCAGTATTTT.

About this clone: Other DNA sequences of this sample code for an identical CDR3. The chain couples TRBV2 to TRBJ2-3; D is undetermined. Germline V CDR1 and CDR2: SNHLY, FYNNEI. With 5 bases removed from V and 3 bases from J, the gap between germline ends came to 3 bases. This CDR3 has 11 amino acids. CDR3 sequence (DNA): TGTGCCAGCAGTACTACAGATACGCAGTATTTT. It is translated as CASSTTDTQYF. The whole variable domain, filled in from reference TRBV2 and TRBJ2-3, reads EPEVTQTPSHQVTQMGQEVILRCVPISNHLYFYWYRQILGQKVEFLVSFYNNEISEKSEIFDDQFSVERPDGSNFTLKIRSTKLEDSAMYFCASSTTDTQYFGPGTRLTVL.

The gene calls are TRBV4-1 and TRBJ1-1, with a possible D match to TRBD1 (5 bases). Germline V gene data show CDR1 as MGHRA and CDR2 as YSYEKL. V lost 4 bases and J lost 0, with 9 bases in between. The CDR3 is made up of 14 amino acids. CDR3 in DNA: TGCGCCAGCAGCCCCCAGGGCGTGAACACTGAAGCTTTCTTT. This sequence encodes CASSPQGVNTEAFF.

This clone is a singleton in its sample. The chain has TRBV6-6 and TRBJ1-5; possibly TRBD1 for D (6 bases). V dropped 6 bases and J dropped 3 bases, with 15 bases sitting between them. CDR1 and CDR2 from the germline V gene are MNHNY and SVGAGI (reference sequence). This CDR3 has 15 amino acids. Written as DNA, the CDR3 is TGTGCCAGCAGGGAGGGGGGAATATACAATCAGCCCCAGCATTTT. This codes for CASREGGIYNQPQHF.

V gene TRBV30 combines with J gene TRBJ2-7; no clear D gene. Germline V gives CDR1 GTSNPN, CDR2 SVGIG (reference sequence). V lost 3 bases and J lost 3, with 12 bases in between. This CDR3 comprises 13 residues. The CDR3 DNA sequence: TGTGCCTGGAGCAGAGACACGCACTACGAGCAGTACTTC. The encoded protein is CAWSRDTHYEQYF.

The V gene is TRBV6-6, the J gene TRBJ2-7; possibly TRBD1 or TRBD2 for D (5 bases each). V lost 6 bases to trimming and J lost 0 bases, with 18 bases between them. This CDR3 region has 16 residues. Germline V gene sequence: CDR1 MNHNY, CDR2 SVGAGI (reference sequence). The CDR3 is CASRPGSSSTSYEQYF. As DNA, the CDR3 is TGTGCCAGCAGGCCAGGGAGTAGTAGCACCTCCTACGAGCAGTACTTC.

This sequence joins TRBV9 and TRBJ2-5, with no clear D. The germline CDR1 and CDR2 sequences are SGDLS and YYNGEE. Trimming left V 4 bases short and J 1 base short, with 11 bases between. CDR3 length equals 14 residues. The chain's CDR3 is CASSLTNSQETQYF. The CDR3, as DNA: TGTGCCAGCAGCCTCACGAACAGCCAAGAGACCCAGTACTTC.

The chain is built from TRBV5-1 and TRBJ2-2; 12 nucleotides align to TRBD1. With V trimmed by 4 bases and J by 4 bases, 5 bases remained unmatched. Germline V gives CDR1 SGHRS, CDR2 YFSETQ. This CDR3 is 16 amino acids long. CDR3 residues: CASSPGQGAGTGELFF. CDR3 DNA: TGCGCCAGCAGCCCGGGACAGGGGGCAGGCACCGGGGAGCTGTTTTTT. The full variable domain, in which reference TRBV5-1 and TRBJ2-2 provide the parts outside the CDR3, is KAGVTQTPRYLIKTRGQQVTLSCSPISGHRSVSWYQQTPGQGLQFLFEYFSETQRNKGNFPGRFSGRQFSNSRSEMNVSTLELGDSALYLCASSPGQGAGTGELFFGEGSRLTVL.

The chain carries TRBV11-3 and TRBJ2-1, with 8 positions matching TRBD1. CDR3 size: 16 residues. After removal of 4 bases from V and 5 bases from J, the junction contained 10 bases not matched to a gene. Germline V gene data show CDR1 as SGHNT and CDR2 as YENEEA. CDR3 in DNA: TGTGCCAGCAGCTCCTTCTCCGGGACAGGACACAATGAGCAGTTCTTC. It yields the protein CASSSFSGTGHNEQFF.

This sequence joins TRBV2 and TRBJ1-5; 9 nucleotides agree with TRBD1. CDR3 length: 15 residues. V dropped 6 bases and J dropped 1; count of bases not matched to a gene: 4. Germline CDR1 is SNHLY and CDR2 is FYNNEI. CDR3 bases: TGTGCCAGCAGAGGACAGGGGTTGAGCAATCAGCCCCAGCATTTT. Its protein product is CASRGQGLSNQPQHF.

The V and J genes are TRBV27 and TRBJ2-2, with 10 positions matching TRBD2. Unmatched junction bases numbered 2, after V lost 1 base and J lost 6 bases. The V gene's germline CDR1 is MNHEY and CDR2 SMNVEV (reference sequence). The CDR3 spans 15 residues. The CDR3 region has the DNA TGTGCCAGCAGTTTATTCCTAGCGGGAGCCGGGGAGCTGTTTTTT. It codes for CASSLFLAGAGELFF.

The chain is built from TRBV7-8 and TRBJ2-7; no reliable D call. Germline CDR1 and CDR2: SGHVS and FQNEAQ. The CDR3 runs to 16 residues. V lost 2 bases and J lost 0, with 14 bases in between. Here the CDR3 reads CASSLSISSRSYEQYF. In DNA, the CDR3 is TGTGCCAGCAGCTTAAGTATAAGCTCGCGCTCCTACGAGCAGTACTTC. Using reference TRBV7-8 and TRBJ2-7 for the parts outside the CDR3, the full variable domain is GAGVSQSPRYKVAKRGQDVALRCDPISGHVSLFWYQQALGQGPEFLTYFQNEAQLDKSGLPSDRFFAERPEGSVSTLKIQRTQQEDSAVYLCASSLSISSRSYEQYFGPGTRLTVT.

The V and J genes are TRBV14 and TRBJ2-1; 7 positions match TRBD1. The CDR3 contains 14 residues. J gave up 9 bases and V 4 bases, and 9 bases lay outside the gene matches. CDR1 is SGHDN, CDR2 FVKESK, per germline. The CDR3 spells CASSLQKGAGEQFF. CDR3 bases: TGTGCCAGCAGCCTCCAGAAGGGGGCCGGTGAGCAGTTCTTC.

The gene calls are TRBV4-2 and TRBJ2-1; 7 nucleotides line up with TRBD2. Germline loops: CDR1 LGHNA, CDR2 YNFKEQ. V was clipped by 0 bases and J by 2 bases; unmatched bases: 4. CDR3 length: 16 amino acids. As DNA, the CDR3 is TGTGCCAGCAGCCAAGAGCGTGGGAGGGCCTACAATGAGCAGTTCTTC. This gives the protein CASSQERGRAYNEQFF.